The next 6 T cell receptor beta chains were all read from a single sample in a study of T cells after yellow fever vaccination. TCRdb analysed the 5' RACE reads with MiXCR anew, one entry per CDR3 protein. The repertoire includes 250,000 to 300,000 distinct CDR3 sequences, 5.2% of them detected once, and 3% to 4% sits in the top ten. The sample in question was CD4+ T cells sorted from PBMCs, obtained on the day of the yellow fever booster vaccination. The receptor source for this set is a man between 18 and 35 years old who received the YFV17D yellow fever vaccine.

This clonotype was detected many times. V gene TRBV4-1 combines with J gene TRBJ2-2; D unresolved. This CDR3 is 17 amino acids long. Trimming shortened V by 1 base and J by 4 bases, and 16 bases separated the two germline ends. Germline V gene lookup returns CDR1 MGHRA and CDR2 YSYEKL. Here the CDR3 DNA reads TGCGCCAGCAGCCAAGGGATTCCTAATCTGGCCACCGGGGAGCTGTTTTTT. Amino acid sequence: CASSQGIPNLATGELFF.

The table lists this clonotype with many counts. This chain uses TRBV9 with TRBJ2-2; 12 bases agree with TRBD1. This CDR3 is 17 amino acids long. CDR1 and CDR2 from the germline V gene are SGDLS and YYNGEE. V was clipped by 3 bases and J by 4 bases; unmatched bases: 7. The CDR3 loop reads CASSEGTGGAGTGELFF. CDR3 bases: TGTGCCAGCAGCGAGGGGACAGGGGGCGCCGGCACCGGGGAGCTGTTTTTT. Using reference TRBV9 and TRBJ2-2 for the parts outside the CDR3, the full variable domain is DSGVTQTPKHLITATGQRVTLRCSPRSGDLSVYWYQQSLDQGLQFLIQYYNGEERAKGNILERFSAQQFPDLHSELNLSSLELGDSALYFCASSEGTGGAGTGELFFGEGSRLTVL.

This clonotype was detected only a few times. Written as DNA, the CDR3 is TGTGCCAGCAGTTATGGGGCTAGCGGGGGGTCGTCGGAGACCCAGTACTTC. It encodes CASSYGASGGSSETQYF. The chain combines TRBV6-2 or TRBV6-3 with TRBJ2-5; TRBD2 agrees at 11 bases. CDR3 size: 17 residues. With V trimmed by 3 bases and J by 5 bases, 11 bases remained unmatched. Germline-derived CDR1 and CDR2 are MNHEY and SVGEGT.

This clonotype has at least ten counts. One end of the junction fails to match germline, which may point to a read error. The rearrangement joins TRBV6-2 or TRBV6-3 to TRBJ2-1; D unresolved. The CDR3 covers 12 residues. From germline, CDR1 is MNHEY and CDR2 SVGEGT. The CDR3 reads CASINLYDEQFF. Written as DNA, the CDR3 is TGTGCCAGCATCAACCTCTACGATGAGCAGTTCTTC.

This clonotype was seen more than once but under ten times. The chain combines TRBV6-5 with TRBJ1-5, with D possibly TRBD1 on 5 matching bases. Per germline, CDR1 MNHEY and CDR2 SVGAGI. The CDR3 extends over 14 amino acids. V was shortened by 2 bases and J by 7 bases, with 12 bases between the two germline ends. CDR3 sequence (DNA): TGTGCCAGCAGTTACCAGGGAAGAGGGCAGCCCCAGCATTTT. This translates into CASSYQGRGQPQHF.

The chain has TRBV7-6 and TRBJ1-2; D gene unclear. Germline V gene lookup returns CDR1 SGHVS and CDR2 FNYEAQ. V shed 8 bases and J shed 5 bases, with 9 bases lying between them. The CDR3 runs 11 residues. The CDR3 sequence: CASSAGYGYTF. The CDR3, as DNA: TGTGCCAGCTCGGCTGGGTATGGCTACACCTTC.